A single sample gave rise to the 21 T cell receptor beta chains below, sequenced in a study of patients and donors after allogeneic stem cell transplantation. TCRdb reprocessed the RT-PCR reads with MiXCR, giving one entry per CDR3 protein. The table lists approximately 160,000 distinct CDR3 sequences, around 28% of them singletons. The sample was blood, either unsorted or a sorted T cell fraction (not recorded which). These receptors were obtained from a human donor who was either an allogeneic HSCT recipient or a stem cell or donor lymphocyte infusion donor (not recorded which). It is not recorded whose cells these are; they may come from a transplant donor.

This clonotype was counted at least ten times. This chain uses TRBV5-1 with TRBJ1-4; D is ambiguous. Trimming removed 4 bases from V and 8 bases from J, with 12 bases in between. Germline CDR1 SGHRS, CDR2 YFSETQ. The CDR3 has 13 residues. The CDR3 region is CASSSGPEEKLFF. CDR3 nucleotides: TGCGCCAGCAGCAGCGGACCGGAGGAAAAACTGTTTTTT.

The V call is TRBV7-2, the J call TRBJ1-2; 7 nucleotides align to TRBD1. Per germline, CDR1 SGHTA and CDR2 FQGNSA. The ends lost 5 bases at V and 4 bases at J; junction bases unmatched: 7. The CDR3 extends over 14 amino acids. CDR3 protein: CASSTQTGSYGYTF. The CDR3 nucleotides are TGTGCCAGCAGCACCCAGACAGGGAGCTATGGCTACACCTTC. Supplemented by reference TRBV7-2 and TRBJ1-2, the full variable domain reads GAGVSQSPSNKVTEKGKDVELRCDPISGHTALYWYRQSLGQGLEFLIYFQGNSAPDKSGLPSDRFSAERTGGSVSTLTIQRTQQEDSAVYLCASSTQTGSYGYTFGSGTRLTVV.

V is TRBV7-2 and J is TRBJ2-3; TRBD2 matches at 7 bases. The CDR3 is 14 residues long. Trimming cost V 0 bases and J 5 bases; bases outside gene matches: 2. Germline assignment: CDR1 SGHTA and CDR2 FQGNSA. CDR3 bases: TGTGCCAGCAGCTTAGCGGGAGGGCGAGATACGCAGTATTTT. Protein product: CASSLAGGRDTQYF.

This clonotype was seen just once. The CDR3 sequence is CASRPGDISSYEQYF. For the CDR3, the DNA is TGCGCCAGCAGACCTGGGGACATCAGCTCCTACGAGCAGTACTTC. The chain uses TRBV5-1 and TRBJ2-7; tentative D call: TRBD1 (6 bases). Trimming took 5 bases from V and 0 from J, leaving 15 bases between them. The CDR3 extends over 15 amino acids. Per the germline V gene, CDR1 is SGHRS and CDR2 is YFSETQ.

The J gene is TRBJ1-6, the V gene TRBV4-3; D is possibly TRBD1 (6 bases). CDR1 LGHNA and CDR2 YSLEER come from the germline V gene. V was cut by 4 bases and J by 0 bases, with 7 bases left in between. There are 15 residues in the CDR3. CDR3 DNA sequence: TGCGCCAGCAGCCCAGGGGACTCCTATAATTCACCCCTCCACTTT. It yields the protein CASSPGDSYNSPLHF.

The CDR3 sequence is CASSRTSGRAGADTQYF. CDR3 in DNA: TGCGCCAGCAGCCGGACTAGCGGGAGGGCCGGGGCAGATACGCAGTATTTT. The chain uses TRBV5-1 and TRBJ2-3, with 15 bases fitting TRBD2. The J segment lost 4 bases and the V segment lost 4 bases, leaving 7 bases of the junction unmatched. Germline loops: CDR1 SGHRS, CDR2 YFSETQ. The CDR3 is 17 residues long.

This rearrangement joins TRBV29-1 to TRBJ2-7; D may be TRBD1 (6 bases). Germline CDR1 SQVTM, CDR2 ANQGSEA. The CDR3 covers 13 residues. The ends were cut back, 1 base at V and 2 bases at J, with 9 bases in the middle. The CDR3 DNA follows: TGCAGCGTTGAAGTGTCAGGGGCCTACGAGCAGTACTTC. As protein: CSVEVSGAYEQYF.

This chain uses TRBV10-3 with TRBJ1-1; D unresolved. Trimming removed 5 bases from V and 0 bases from J, with 4 bases in between. This CDR3 region has 12 residues. Looked up from germline, CDR1 is ENHRY and CDR2 is SYGVKD. The CDR3 spells CAISQVNTEAFF. The CDR3 bases are TGTGCCATCAGTCAGGTGAACACTGAAGCTTTCTTT.

The chain employs TRBV20-1 and TRBJ2-7; TRBD2 agrees at 12 bases. This CDR3 has 18 amino acids. Per germline, CDR1 DFQATT and CDR2 SNEGSKA (reference sequence). With V trimmed by 3 bases and J by 3 bases, 15 bases remained unmatched. As DNA, the CDR3 is TGCAGTGCTAGTCACCTACACAAAGAGGGACTAGCGGGCTACGAGCAGTACTTC. It encodes CSASHLHKEGLAGYEQYF.

This clonotype was seen only a few times. The rearrangement links TRBV7-9 to TRBJ1-3; D is unresolved. Germline V CDR1 and CDR2: SEHNR, FQNEAQ (reference sequence). This CDR3 is 14 amino acids long. Trimming shortened V by 6 bases and J by 2 bases, and 11 bases separated the two germline ends. The DNA of the CDR3 is TGTGCCAGCAGTAGCCGACAAGCTGGAAACACCATATATTTT. It translates to CASSSRQAGNTIYF.

This clonotype has a handful of counts. The V and J genes are TRBV9 and TRBJ1-1, with D possibly TRBD1 on 6 matching bases. The length of the CDR3 is 13 residues. The V gene's germline CDR1 is SGDLS and CDR2 YYNGEE. V was shortened by 2 bases and J by 4 bases, with 9 bases between the two germline ends. The CDR3 here is CASSVEGGTEAFF. The CDR3 coding sequence is TGTGCCAGCAGCGTGGAAGGGGGCACTGAAGCTTTCTTT.

CDR3 DNA: TGCAGTGCTACAGGGGATAGAAACATTCAGTACTTC. It is translated as CSATGDRNIQYF. The rearrangement uses TRBV20-1 and TRBJ2-4, with D possibly matching TRBD1 (6 bases). Germline V gene lookup returns CDR1 DFQATT and CDR2 SNEGSKA (reference sequence). V was trimmed by 4 bases and J by 6 bases, leaving 10 bases between them. There are 12 residues in the CDR3.

V usage is TRBV4-3 and J usage is TRBJ2-1, with D possibly called TRBD1 or TRBD2 (6 bases each). The V and J ends lost 6 bases and 8 bases respectively, with 23 bases between them. The CDR3 loop spans 16 amino acids. Germline V gene lookup returns CDR1 LGHNA and CDR2 YSLEER. CDR3 amino acids: CASRPGANPLEDEQFF. The CDR3 DNA reads as TGCGCCAGCAGGCCGGGGGCCAACCCCCTAGAGGATGAGCAGTTCTTC.

This sequence joins TRBV15 and TRBJ1-5; D not certain. Trimming stripped 3 bases from V and 0 bases from J, with 6 bases between. Germline V lookup: CDR1 LNHNV, CDR2 YYDKDF (reference sequence). The CDR3 spans 14 residues. DNA for the CDR3: TGTGCCACCAGCAGCCAGGTTAGCAATCAGCCCCAGCATTTT. Translating it yields CATSSQVSNQPQHF.

V and J are TRBV5-1 and TRBJ2-1, with 8 bases aligning to TRBD1. Per germline, CDR1 SGHRS and CDR2 YFSETQ. This CDR3 spans 13 amino acids. The junction had 4 bases not matched to a gene; V was cut back by 2 bases and J by 9 bases. CDR3 protein: CASSFQGAVEQFF. Written as DNA, the CDR3 is TGCGCCAGCAGCTTCCAGGGGGCGGTTGAGCAGTTCTTC.

V and J are TRBV20-1 and TRBJ1-4; 7 positions match TRBD1. The CDR3 has 14 residues. CDR1 is DFQATT and CDR2 is SNEGSKA in the germline V gene (reference sequence). J gave up 4 bases and V 6 bases, and 8 bases lay outside the gene matches. The CDR3 region has the DNA TGCAGTGCGACGACAAGGGACAGTAATGAAAAACTGTTTTTT. This gives the protein CSATTRDSNEKLFF.

The chain couples TRBV29-1 to TRBJ2-1, with D perhaps TRBD2 (5 bases). The CDR3 runs to 14 residues. The germline CDR1 and CDR2 sequences are SQVTM and ANQGSEA. Trimming cost V 4 bases and J 0 bases, with 10 bases left between them. The CDR3 loop is CSVVPAVSYNEQFF. Here the CDR3 DNA reads TGCAGCGTTGTCCCAGCGGTCTCCTACAATGAGCAGTTCTTC.

The CDR3 sequence is CASSSLAGGYYNEQFF. CDR3 in DNA: TGTGCCAGCAGCTCTCTAGCGGGAGGGTACTACAATGAGCAGTTCTTC. The gene calls are TRBV7-9 and TRBJ2-1; 12 bases line up with TRBD2. The CDR3 has 16 residues. The J segment lost 3 bases and the V segment lost 4 bases, leaving 4 bases of the junction unmatched. In germline, CDR1 is SEHNR, CDR2 FQNEAQ (reference sequence).

This clonotype was detected only a few times. The chain joins TRBV7-9 to TRBJ2-1; 7 bases match TRBD2. There are 16 residues in the CDR3. The ends lost 0 bases at V and 3 bases at J; junction bases unmatched: 5. Germline-derived CDR1 and CDR2 are SEHNR and FQNEAQ (reference sequence). DNA for the CDR3: TGTGCCAGCAGCTTAGCCCTACTAGCGTTCTACAATGAGCAGTTCTTC. Its protein is CASSLALLAFYNEQFF.

This clonotype was counted only a few times. The chain is built from TRBV6-5 and TRBJ2-7; D may correspond to TRBD1 or TRBD2 (5 bases each). The CDR3 totals 15 residues. Germline values: CDR1 MNHEY, CDR2 SVGAGI. V was shortened by 2 bases and J by 0 bases, with 11 bases between the two germline ends. The CDR3 region is CASSYGGKLSYEQYF. CDR3 DNA: TGTGCCAGCAGTTACGGGGGTAAGCTCTCCTACGAGCAGTACTTC.

The rearrangement uses TRBV30 and TRBJ1-5, with unresolved D. V lost 5 bases and J lost 5, with 13 bases in between. Germline V CDR1 and CDR2: GTSNPN, SVGIG (reference sequence). The CDR3 has 13 residues. The CDR3 DNA reads as TGTGCCTGGTCCAGGTGGGCGGATCAGCCCCAGCATTTT. Translation: CAWSRWADQPQHF.